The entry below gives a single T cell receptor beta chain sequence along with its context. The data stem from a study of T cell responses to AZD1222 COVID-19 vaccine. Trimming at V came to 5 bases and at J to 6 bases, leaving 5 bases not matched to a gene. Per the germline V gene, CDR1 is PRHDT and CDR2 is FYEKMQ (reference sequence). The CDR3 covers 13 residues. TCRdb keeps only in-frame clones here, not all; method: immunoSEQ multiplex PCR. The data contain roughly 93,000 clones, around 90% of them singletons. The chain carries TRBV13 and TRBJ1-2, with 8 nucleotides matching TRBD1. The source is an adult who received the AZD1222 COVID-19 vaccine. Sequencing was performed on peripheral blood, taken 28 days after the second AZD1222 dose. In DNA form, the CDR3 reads TGTGCCAGCAGCCCCCAGGGGGCTGATGGCTACACCTTC. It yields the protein CASSPQGADGYTF.